A single sample is the source of the 11 T cell receptor beta chains below, sequenced in a study of CD8+CD57+ T cells in acquired aplastic anemia. TCR beta VDJ and CDR3 were profiled, and genomic DNA was the template. TCRdb re-called the reads through MiXCR, storing one row per CDR3 protein. The table lists 350,000 to 450,000 distinct CDR3 sequences, around 72% of them singletons. The material sequenced was sorted CD4+, CD8+, or CD8+CD57+ T cells (not recorded which) from PBMCs. The receptors stem from a human donor in good health, serving as a control.

V is TRBV19 and J is TRBJ2-7; D gene uncertain. With 7 bases removed from V and 5 bases from J, the gap between germline ends came to 15 bases. The CDR3 sequence is 13 residues long. Germline V gene sequence: CDR1 LNHDA, CDR2 SQIVND (reference sequence). CDR3 region: CASNMAMENEQYF. The DNA of the CDR3 is TGTGCCAGTAACATGGCCATGGAGAACGAGCAGTACTTC.

On this clonotype itself: The CDR3 does not close with the conserved phenylalanine or tryptophan, likely indicating a read error. The DNA is omitted, as the CDR3 cannot be located on it reliably, and the CDR3 follows TCRdb's listing. The gene calls are TRBV2 and TRBJ2-5; the table assigns TRBD1, which was not confirmed against the DNA. CDR1 is SNHLY, CDR2 FYNNEI, per germline. With termini counted, the CDR3 has 14 amino acids. CDR3 sequence: CASSEGGRPQHYGD.

Concerning this clonotype itself: The junction departs from germline at one end; a sequencing error may be responsible. This chain uses TRBV7-8 with TRBJ2-7; the match to TRBD1 covers 7 bases. CDR1 and CDR2 (germline): SGHVS, FQNEAQ. This CDR3 region has 14 residues. The CDR3 region is CASSPVDRTGHNEF. DNA of the CDR3: TGTGCCAGCAGCCCTGTCGACAGGACAGGACACAATGAGTTC.

The rearrangement links TRBV7-9 to TRBJ2-1; possible D gene TRBD1, 6 bases. CDR3 length: 16 residues. The V end was cut by 3 bases, the J end by 12 bases, with 24 bases between. Germline CDR1 reads SEHNR; CDR2 reads FQNEAQ (reference sequence). The CDR3 region is CASSLNRQRGTEAQFF. In DNA, the CDR3 is TGTGCCAGCAGCTTGAACCGACAGAGGGGGACCGAAGCGCAGTTCTTC.

Notes on this clonotype: The junction departs from germline at one end; a sequencing error may be responsible. V and J are TRBV24-1 and TRBJ2-5, with TRBD2 identical over 9 bases. CDR1 is KGHDR, CDR2 SFDVKD, per germline. The CDR3 totals 15 residues. The DNA of the CDR3 is TGTGCCACCAGTGTCTACAGCGGGGGGACAGAGACGCAGTACTTT. It translates to CATSVYSGGTETQYF.

A word on this clonotype: A junction end diverges from the germline sequence, so it may reflect a read error. This chain links TRBV19 with TRBJ2-5; TRBD1 matches at 9 bases. CDR3 size: 13 residues. The germline CDR1 and CDR2 sequences are LNHDA and SQIVND (reference sequence). CDR3 in amino acids: CASRLTGGRNQHF. CDR3 coding DNA: TGTGCCAGTAGACTGACAGGGGGGCGGAACCAGCACTTC.

Worth noting for this clonotype: This CDR3 is missing its conserved last phenylalanine or tryptophan, likely due to a read error. The limits of the CDR3 on the DNA are not certain, so only TCRdb's listed CDR3 is given. The CDR3 sequence: CASSLVSAGGTEA. This rearrangement joins TRBV7-2 to TRBJ2-7; the DNA was not used to check the table's D call, TRBD2. The CDR3 has 13 residues if both end residues are counted. CDR1 and CDR2 from the germline V gene are SGHTA and FQGNSA.

The chain recombines TRBV20-1 with TRBJ1-2; the D gene is possibly TRBD1 (5 bases). This CDR3 has 14 amino acids. The germline CDR1 and CDR2 sequences are DFQATT and SNEGSKA (reference sequence). V lost 7 bases and J 8 bases, leaving 23 bases between the germline ends. CDR3 DNA sequence: TGCAGTGACAGGATCCCTCCTACGAGCAAAGGCTACACCTTC. Translating it yields CSDRIPPTSKGYTF.

This clonotype has ten or more counts. The genes are TRBV19 and TRBJ1-3; D is ambiguous. The CDR3 runs to 16 residues. V was shortened by 1 base and J by 0 bases, with 10 bases between the two germline ends. The V gene's germline CDR1 is LNHDA and CDR2 SQIVND (reference sequence). Here the CDR3 DNA reads TGTGCCAGTAGTATAGGAAGCCCCGACTCTGGAAACACCATATATTTT. Translated: CASSIGSPDSGNTIYF.

A word on this clonotype: The CDR3 does not close with the conserved phenylalanine or tryptophan, likely indicating a read error. Because the CDR3's place on the DNA is in doubt, the DNA is left out and the CDR3 is given as listed by TCRdb. This chain joins TRBV7-3 and TRBJ2-3; TRBD2 is the table's D call, not checked against the DNA. Germline V gene lookup returns CDR1 SGHTA and CDR2 FQGTGA. Both ends counted, the CDR3 spans 13 residues. CDR3 residues: CASRQTGGPVESQ.

In its sample, this clonotype was seen many times. The chain couples TRBV3-1 to TRBJ1-4; D is ambiguous. The germline gives CDR1 LGHDT, CDR2 YNNKEL (reference sequence). V dropped 6 bases and J dropped 14 bases, with 13 bases sitting between them. The CDR3 totals 11 residues. The CDR3 nucleotides read TGTGCCAGCAGTCCGGGAAGAGGTCTGTTTTTT. This sequence encodes CASSPGRGLFF. Using reference TRBV3-1 and TRBJ1-4 for the parts outside the CDR3, the full variable domain is DTAVSQTPKYLVTQMGNDKSIKCEQNLGHDTMYWYKQDSKKFLKIMFSYNNKELIINETVPNRFSPKSPDKAHLNLHINSLELGDSAVYFCASSPGRGLFFGSGTQLSVL.